This T cell receptor beta chain was recovered during a study of cytotoxic CD8 clonotypes in ibrutinib-treated CLL. Broader study findings: At ibrutinib response, clonality increased, and at progression it declined back toward baseline. Among the clonotypes, public ones were uncommon and contracted or held stable on treatment.

Genomic DNA in a quantity of about 2.1 micrograms was derived from cryopreserved PBMCs for TCR beta libraries. Note on this clone: The target antigen is unknown.

CDR1 MDHEN and CDR2 SYDVKM come from the germline V gene. V was pared by 6 bases and J by 6 bases, with 11 bases between. The CDR3 is made up of 12 amino acids. Method: immunoSEQ multiplex PCR; TCRdb's copy keeps in-frame clones and lacks some. The sample shows more than 70,000 clones, 75% to 85% of them seen only once. This TCR came from a human donor with chronic lymphocytic leukemia. This chain links TRBV28 with TRBJ1-1; no definite D call. Here the sequenced sample was PBMCs, taken after 12 months of ibrutinib treatment. For the CDR3, the DNA is TGTGCCAGCAGCCGAGCCCCGGCTGAAGCTTTCTTT. As protein: CASSRAPAEAFF.